A single sample gave rise to the 30 T cell receptor beta chains below, sequenced in a study of blood T cells in healthy people across ages. The second PCR ran roughly 6 to 12 cycles with a sample-barcoded 5' primer and J-beta primers. TCRdb re-derived calls from the 5' RACE reads in MiXCR, one entry per CDR3 protein. Of hundreds of thousands of distinct CDR3 sequences in the sample, around 28% were seen once. The material sequenced was blood. These receptors came from a woman older than 75 in good health.

With regard to this clonotype: With a much larger clone just one base away, this may be a read error. The chain employs TRBV15 and TRBJ2-1; D unclear. The J call may be in error: the DNA end matches TRBJ2-7 better. Germline assignment: CDR1 LNHNV and CDR2 YYDKDF (reference sequence). The CDR3 consists of 15 residues. The CDR3 spells CATSRAQSSYNEQYF. As DNA, the CDR3 is TGTGCCACCAGCAGAGCTCAGAGCTCCTACAATGAGCAGTACTTC.

The sample holds a few counts of this clonotype. A much larger clone lies one base from this, so it may be a read error. This chain joins TRBV5-1 and TRBJ2-4; 7 nucleotides agree with TRBD1. Germline CDR1 and CDR2: SGHRS and YFSETQ. After removal of 2 bases from V and 7 bases from J, the junction contained 9 bases not matched to a gene. The CDR3 covers 15 residues. The CDR3 spells CASSLEGQNDNIQYF. CDR3 nucleotides: TGCGCCAGCAGCTTAGAGGGACAGAATGATAACATTCAGTACTTC.

The table lists this clonotype with a few counts. This chain connects TRBV11-3 to TRBJ1-5, with unresolved D. The germline gives CDR1 SGHNT, CDR2 YENEEA. This CDR3 is 15 amino acids long. With 1 base removed from V and 0 bases from J, the gap between germline ends came to 7 bases. The CDR3, as DNA: TGTGCCAGCAGCTTAGGACGGGTTAGCAATCAGCCCCAGCATTTT. The encoded protein is CASSLGRVSNQPQHF.

In this sample, this clonotype turned up a few times. The chain recombines TRBV3-1 with TRBJ2-5; TRBD1 matches at 8 bases. Germline V gene sequence: CDR1 LGHDT, CDR2 YNNKEL (reference sequence). CDR3 length: 17 amino acids. V shed 0 bases and J 5 bases; nucleotides not matched to a gene: 11. The CDR3 DNA follows: TGTGCCAGCAGCCAAGAAGTGGCGACAGGGGTTAGGGAGACCCAGTACTTC. Translation gives CASSQEVATGVRETQYF.

The CDR3 spells CATLQGAHEQYF. The CDR3 bases are TGTGCCACCCTTCAGGGGGCACACGAGCAGTACTTC. V usage is TRBV28 and J usage is TRBJ2-7, with TRBD1 matching 8 bases. Unmatched junction bases numbered 7, after V lost 10 bases and J lost 5 bases. CDR1 and CDR2 (germline): MDHEN, SYDVKM. The CDR3 runs 12 residues.

This clonotype was counted only a few times. J is TRBJ1-2 and V is TRBV3-1, with D perhaps matching TRBD1 (6 bases). CDR1 and CDR2 (germline): LGHDT, YNNKEL (reference sequence). There are 14 residues in the CDR3. Trimming shortened V by 1 base and J by 6 bases, and 12 bases separated the two germline ends. CDR3 bases: TGTGCCAGCAGCCAAGTCCGGGGGCTGGATGGCTACACCTTC. Translation: CASSQVRGLDGYTF.

The chain links TRBV5-1 to TRBJ2-1; TRBD2 matches 8 bases. The trim removed 7 bases at V and 7 bases at J, leaving 22 bases unmatched. The CDR3 is 18 residues long. Germline loops: CDR1 SGHRS, CDR2 YFSETQ. The CDR3 sequence: CASGYLPNIAGLGNEQFF. CDR3 sequence (DNA): TGCGCCAGCGGATATCTGCCAAATATAGCGGGATTAGGTAATGAGCAGTTCTTC.

This clonotype was picked up a small number of times. The chain couples TRBV30 to TRBJ1-2; the match to TRBD1 covers 8 bases. From germline, CDR1 is GTSNPN and CDR2 SVGIG (reference sequence). After removal of 3 bases from V and 4 bases from J, the junction contained 4 bases not matched to a gene. CDR3 size: 13 residues. CDR3 DNA sequence: TGTGCCTGGAGCACAGACAGGGGCTATGGCTACACCTTC. Its protein product is CAWSTDRGYGYTF.

On this clonotype: This may be a read error, as it is one base from a much larger clone. This chain uses TRBV28 with TRBJ2-4, with 12 nucleotides matching TRBD1. V lost 3 bases and J lost 13; bases outside the gene matches: 10. The CDR3 runs to 15 residues. CDR1 is MDHEN and CDR2 is SYDVKM in the germline V gene. CDR3 residues: CASSFGGQGAREQYF. The CDR3 nucleotides read TGTGCCAGCAGTTTTGGGGGACAGGGGGCGCGGGAGCAGTACTTC.

The genes are TRBV3-1 and TRBJ2-5; D gene unclear. Trimming removed 4 bases from V and 3 bases from J, with 12 bases in between. This CDR3 contains 14 residues. Germline V gives CDR1 LGHDT, CDR2 YNNKEL (reference sequence). CDR3 loop: CASSPRRREETQYF. CDR3 DNA sequence: TGTGCCAGCAGCCCCCGGAGACGCGAAGAGACCCAGTACTTC.

In this sample, this clonotype turned up many times. The chain combines TRBV13 with TRBJ1-2; the match to TRBD1 covers 8 bases. The CDR3 runs to 16 residues. V lost 5 bases to trimming and J lost 7 bases; unmatched junction nucleotides: 15. Germline loops: CDR1 PRHDT, CDR2 FYEKMQ (reference sequence). This chain's CDR3 is CASSRSLQGEKSGYTF. The CDR3 DNA is TGTGCCAGCAGCCGCTCCCTACAGGGGGAGAAAAGTGGCTACACCTTC.

This clonotype appeared many times. This sequence joins TRBV5-1 and TRBJ2-3; D is possibly TRBD1 (5 bases). Germline V gene data show CDR1 as SGHRS and CDR2 as YFSETQ. The CDR3 consists of 14 residues. Trimming left V 2 bases short and J 7 bases short, with 14 bases between. The CDR3 DNA follows: TGCGCCAGCAGCTTAGGACAAGGCCTAAATACGCAGTATTTT. It encodes CASSLGQGLNTQYF.

This clonotype was observed at least ten times. The rearrangement joins TRBV10-3 to TRBJ2-5; no definite D call. The CDR3 loop spans 12 amino acids. The V gene's germline CDR1 is ENHRY and CDR2 SYGVKD. Trimming took 5 bases from V and 5 from J, leaving 9 bases between them. CDR3 coding DNA: TGTGCCATCAGTCCGACCTGGGAGACCCAGTACTTC. This codes for CAISPTWETQYF.

The chain has TRBV19 and TRBJ1-6; D not resolved. Per the germline V gene, CDR1 is LNHDA and CDR2 is SQIVND (reference sequence). Trimming took 5 bases from V and 18 from J, leaving 17 bases between them. This CDR3 comprises 12 residues. This CDR3 reads CASSETSGSYHF. The CDR3 coding sequence is TGTGCCAGTAGTGAGACCTCGGGCTCGTACCACTTT.

At least ten counts were recorded for this clonotype. The rearrangement uses TRBV7-9 and TRBJ2-5, with 7 bases identical to TRBD1. CDR3 length equals 16 residues. After removal of 5 bases from V and 4 bases from J, the junction contained 13 bases not matched to a gene. Germline assignment: CDR1 SEHNR and CDR2 FQNEAQ (reference sequence). CDR3 bases: TGTGCCAGCAGCCATTTCACGAGGGGGCCCCCAGAGACCCAGTACTTC. Translated, it gives CASSHFTRGPPETQYF.

The chain links TRBV5-8 to TRBJ2-1, with D hard to call. The CDR3 consists of 13 residues. Germline CDR1 is SGHTS and CDR2 is YDEGEE. The V end lost 1 base, the J end lost 5 bases, and 7 bases lay between the germline ends. In DNA form, the CDR3 reads TGTGCCAGCAGCTTGAGTAGAAACAATGAGCAGTTCTTC. Protein sequence: CASSLSRNNEQFF. The full variable domain, in which reference TRBV5-8 and TRBJ2-1 provide the parts outside the CDR3, is EAGVTQSPTHLIKTRGQQATLRCSPISGHTSVYWYQQALGLGLQFLLWYDEGEERNRGNFPPRFSGRQFPNYSSELNVNALELEDSALYLCASSLSRNNEQFFGPGTRLTVL.

Written as DNA, the CDR3 is TGTGCCAGCAGCTCCCGGGACAGGTGGGGAGAGACCCAGTACTTC. Translation: CASSSRDRWGETQYF. V is TRBV11-2 and J is TRBJ2-5; 8 bases align to TRBD1. Trimming took 4 bases from V and 4 from J; bases not matched to a gene: 8. CDR1 SGHAT and CDR2 FQNNGV come from the germline V gene. The CDR3 has 15 amino acids.

This clonotype occurred many times. The rearrangement links TRBV29-1 to TRBJ2-5, with D hard to call. CDR3 size: 12 residues. Germline values: CDR1 SQVTM, CDR2 ANQGSEA. V dropped 5 bases and J dropped 1 base, with 8 bases sitting between them. The DNA for the CDR3 is TGCAGCGTTAACAGAGCCCAAGAGACCCAGTACTTC. Its protein product is CSVNRAQETQYF.

This clonotype was counted at least ten times. One junction end does not reproduce the germline sequence, and a read error may be involved. The gene calls are TRBV20-1 and TRBJ2-5, with D perhaps matching TRBD2 (6 bases). Germline lookup yields CDR1 DFQATT and CDR2 SNEGSKA (reference sequence). The CDR3 runs to 15 residues. The CDR3 bases are TGCAGTGCTCCTCAGGGCGGGGCCATCCAAGGGACCCAGTACTTC. It encodes CSAPQGGAIQGTQYF.

This clonotype was seen a handful of times. This may be a read error, as it is one base from a much larger clone. In DNA form, the CDR3 reads TGCGCCAGCAGCCCGGGGGGGCGGGCTGTGCAGTACTTC. Protein product: CASSPGGRAVQYF. The gene calls are TRBV5-1 and TRBJ2-5, with TRBD2 identical over 8 bases. The V segment lost 4 bases and the J segment 11 bases; nucleotides outside the gene matches: 10. Germline V gene sequence: CDR1 SGHRS, CDR2 YFSETQ. There are 13 residues in the CDR3.

This clonotype was detected many times. The chain links TRBV6-6 to TRBJ1-2, with D perhaps TRBD1 (6 bases). This CDR3 is 16 amino acids long. Germline CDR1 is MNHNY and CDR2 is SVGAGI (reference sequence). V shed 2 bases and J shed 4 bases, with 17 bases lying between them. CDR3 nucleotides: TGTGCCAGCAGTTACGGAACTGGGGACATGCGCTATGGCTACACCTTC. Residues: CASSYGTGDMRYGYTF.

Concerning this clonotype itself: At one of its ends the junction is not consistent with the germline gene, which may arise from a read error. The chain recombines TRBV12-3 or TRBV12-4 with TRBJ2-1; weak D call: TRBD1 (5 bases). The CDR3 has 15 amino acids. The CDR3 sequence: CASSSGREAEETRFF. The DNA for the CDR3 is TGCGCCAGCAGTTCTGGCAGGGAAGCAGAAGAGACCCGGTTCTTC.

The CDR3 sequence: CASSTHRGYQETQYF. The CDR3 region has the DNA TGTGCCAGCAGCACGCACCGGGGGTACCAAGAGACCCAGTACTTC. The genes are TRBV21-1 and TRBJ2-5; the table gives TRBD1 as D, unverified against the DNA. TRBV21-1 is recorded as a pseudogene. CDR3 size: 15 residues.

This clonotype was seen ten or more times. The chain couples TRBV7-2 to TRBJ2-3, with D possibly TRBD1 on 5 matching bases. Germline values: CDR1 SGHTA, CDR2 FQGNSA. The CDR3 has 15 amino acids. Trimming took 4 bases from V and 1 from J, leaving 12 bases between them. The CDR3, as DNA: TGTGCCAGCAGCTCCAGGACAAGGGGCACAGATACGCAGTATTTT. Encoded protein: CASSSRTRGTDTQYF.

This clonotype was found many times. V is TRBV10-3 and J is TRBJ1-4, with 7 positions matching TRBD1. The CDR3 has 14 amino acids. Germline loops: CDR1 ENHRY, CDR2 SYGVKD. V lost 6 bases and J lost 6; bases outside the gene matches: 7. CDR3: CAISRLGGDEKLFF. DNA for the CDR3: TGTGCCATCAGCCGGTTAGGGGGCGATGAAAAACTGTTTTTT.

Comment on this clonotype: This may come from a read error, since a much larger clone is one base off. V is TRBV5-1 and J is TRBJ2-1, with D perhaps matching TRBD2 (5 bases). This CDR3 comprises 14 residues. Germline assignment: CDR1 SGHRS and CDR2 YFSETQ. V was cut by 1 base and J by 13 bases, with 18 bases left in between. This CDR3 is CASSLRASRETQFF. CDR3 DNA: TGCGCCAGCAGCTTGAGGGCCTCGAGGGAGACCCAGTTCTTC.

The chain has TRBV7-2 and TRBJ1-1, with unresolved D. Germline assignment: CDR1 SGHTA and CDR2 FQGNSA. Trimming cost V 5 bases and J 3 bases, with 13 bases left between them. The CDR3 spans 14 residues. The CDR3 DNA is TGTGCCAGCAGCACGATAGGGTCGGACACTGAAGCTTTCTTT. Amino acids: CASSTIGSDTEAFF.

This clonotype was seen a single time. This chain's CDR3 is CASSQDLAGGMNIQYF. The CDR3 nucleotides read TGTGCCAGCAGCCAAGATCTGGCGGGGGGAATGAACATTCAGTACTTC. This rearrangement joins TRBV12-3 or TRBV12-4 to TRBJ2-4; TRBD2 matches 8 bases. The CDR3 sequence is 16 residues long. V was pared by 6 bases and J by 7 bases, with 14 bases of the junction left unmatched.

There are many counts of this clonotype. The genes are TRBV6-5 and TRBJ2-1; 11 bases agree with TRBD2. V shed 3 bases and J 6 bases; nucleotides not matched to a gene: 10. Germline CDR1 is MNHEY and CDR2 is SVGAGI. The length of the CDR3 is 17 residues. The CDR3 bases are TGTGCCAGCAGTTATAAGACTAGCGGGGTGATCTTCAATGAGCAGTTCTTC. Translation gives CASSYKTSGVIFNEQFF.

This clonotype was counted between two and nine times. The chain couples TRBV20-1 to TRBJ1-1; no firm D call. Germline V gives CDR1 DFQATT, CDR2 SNEGSKA (reference sequence). CDR3 size: 14 residues. V was trimmed by 2 bases and J by 0 bases, leaving 10 bases between them. CDR3 nucleotide sequence: TGCAGTGCTAGAAGTGGGCCCGTGAACACTGAAGCTTTCTTT. Translation gives CSARSGPVNTEAFF.